These 13 T cell receptor beta chains originate from one sample sequenced in a study of shared clonotypes between healthy human individuals (TCRdb year 2020). To prepare the library, the immunoSEQ multiplex PCR assay was applied. The table was pulled from immuneACCESS by TCRdb, which kept in-frame rearrangements only. Such tables lose some clones; where checked, under half of the loss comes from unresolved V genes, and the rest has no known cause. Across this sample there are about 1 million clones, with 65% to 75% seen only once. The top ten clonotypes cover approximately 1.5% of the sample. Sequencing was carried out using memory CD4+ T cells sorted from blood. The cell subset or site label, read with the paper, signifies: CD45RA-negative fraction. The origin of the receptors is a man aged 18 to 29 in good health.

This chain uses TRBV4-3 with TRBJ1-2; D is uncertain. Trimming took off 0 bases at V and 5 bases at J, with 7 bases between the two ends. The germline V gene encodes CDR1 LGHNA and CDR2 YSLEER. The CDR3 extends over 13 amino acids. The CDR3 bases are TGCGCCAGCAGCCAAGATCGCGGGTATGGCTACACCTTC. It encodes CASSQDRGYGYTF.

The CDR3 is CASSVDRGSDTQYF. In DNA, the CDR3 is TGTGCCAGCAGTGTGGACAGGGGCTCAGATACGCAGTATTTT. The V gene is TRBV2, the J gene TRBJ2-3, with 9 nucleotides matching TRBD1. Germline values: CDR1 SNHLY, CDR2 FYNNEI. With 4 bases clipped from V and 4 bases from J, the junction kept 3 bases outside the gene matches. The CDR3 totals 14 residues.

This clone was detected ten times or more. This sample also contains other DNA sequences that code for the same CDR3. This chain joins TRBV10-3 and TRBJ2-5; D may be TRBD1 or TRBD2 (5 bases each). V was clipped by 4 bases and J by 3 bases, with 9 bases between them. Germline CDR1 reads ENHRY; CDR2 reads SYGVKD. There are 13 residues in the CDR3. In nucleotides, the CDR3 is TGTGCCATCAGTGCAAGGGGAGAAGAGACCCAGTACTTC. Translation: CAISARGEETQYF.

The V gene is TRBV10-2, the J gene TRBJ1-6, with D maybe TRBD1 (5 bases). CDR1 and CDR2 from the germline V gene are WSHSY and SAAADI. The CDR3 covers 18 residues. V lost 0 bases and J lost 2, with 14 bases in between. CDR3 sequence (DNA): TGCGCCAGCAGTGAGTCAGGTGCAGGGAATACCTATAATTCACCCCTCCACTTT. Its translation: CASSESGAGNTYNSPLHF.

The J gene is TRBJ2-3, the V gene TRBV25-1; TRBD2 agrees at 10 bases. The length of the CDR3 is 16 residues. Germline V gives CDR1 MGHDK, CDR2 SYGVNS. With 4 bases clipped from V and 2 bases from J, the junction kept 6 bases outside the gene matches. The CDR3 region is CASSGTSGKNTDTQYF. The CDR3 DNA follows: TGTGCCAGCAGTGGAACTAGCGGGAAGAACACAGATACGCAGTATTTT.

This chain joins TRBV11-3 and TRBJ2-1; TRBD2 might be the D (6 bases). This CDR3 contains 14 residues. The ends were cut back, 1 base at V and 5 bases at J, with 9 bases in the middle. From germline, CDR1 is SGHNT and CDR2 YENEEA. The CDR3 sequence: CASSLGGVNNEQFF. In DNA form, the CDR3 reads TGTGCCAGCAGCTTAGGCGGGGTAAACAATGAGCAGTTCTTC.

This rearrangement joins TRBV2 to TRBJ2-1, with D perhaps being TRBD1 or TRBD2 (5 bases each). Trimming pared 6 bases from V and 5 bases from J, leaving 11 bases between. CDR1 and CDR2 (germline): SNHLY, FYNNEI. CDR3 size: 13 residues. The CDR3 nucleotides are TGTGCCAGCAGCCGGGACCGAAACAATGAGCAGTTCTTC. The encoded protein is CASSRDRNNEQFF.

This chain links TRBV28 with TRBJ1-3; D unresolved. From germline, CDR1 is MDHEN and CDR2 SYDVKM. The CDR3 spans 17 residues. V was pared by 5 bases and J by 0 bases, with 17 bases between. This CDR3 is CASSPNRFGSSGNTIYF. Here the CDR3 DNA reads TGTGCCAGCAGTCCTAATAGGTTCGGTTCCTCTGGAAACACCATATATTTT.

This chain links TRBV6-5 with TRBJ1-1, with D tentatively TRBD1 (6 bases). Germline loops: CDR1 MNHEY, CDR2 SVGAGI. The CDR3 runs 16 residues. V lost 1 base, J lost 1 base, and 13 bases lay in between. As DNA, the CDR3 is TGTGCCAGCAGTTACTTTCTGGACAGCTCGAACACTGAAGCTTTCTTT. It yields the protein CASSYFLDSSNTEAFF.

The CDR3 DNA is TGTGCCAGCAGTGACCGGGACAGGTCCAGCACAGATACGCAGTATTTT. It codes for CASSDRDRSSTDTQYF. The chain couples TRBV2 to TRBJ2-3; 8 bases map to TRBD1. The CDR3 contains 16 residues. V lost 3 bases and J lost 0; bases outside the gene matches: 5. The V gene's germline CDR1 is SNHLY and CDR2 FYNNEI.

This clone was seen more than once but under ten times. The rearrangement links TRBV5-6 to TRBJ2-7; D is possibly TRBD2 (5 bases). This CDR3 has 12 amino acids. With 1 base removed from V and 4 bases from J, the gap between germline ends came to 6 bases. CDR1 is SGHDT and CDR2 is YYEEEE in the germline V gene. CDR3 residues: CASSLTGYEQYF. CDR3 nucleotides: TGTGCCAGCAGCTTGACGGGGTACGAGCAGTACTTC.

This clone was counted once. The chain's CDR3 is CASSLKGVVQFF. The CDR3 DNA is TGTGCCAGCAGCTTAAAGGGGGTGGTGCAGTTCTTC. The rearrangement joins TRBV7-9 to TRBJ2-1; tentative D call: TRBD1 (6 bases). The CDR3 is 12 amino acids. CDR1 is SEHNR and CDR2 is FQNEAQ in the germline V gene (reference sequence). Trimming removed 2 bases at V and 12 bases at J, with 11 bases between.

The V call is TRBV19, the J call TRBJ1-5, with D possibly TRBD1 on 5 matching bases. V shed 9 bases and J shed 3 bases, with 12 bases lying between them. This CDR3 has 13 residues. Germline CDR1 is LNHDA and CDR2 is SQIVND (reference sequence). CDR3 nucleotide sequence: TGTGCCAGCCAGACAGTAATCAATCAGCCCCAGCATTTT. It specifies CASQTVINQPQHF.